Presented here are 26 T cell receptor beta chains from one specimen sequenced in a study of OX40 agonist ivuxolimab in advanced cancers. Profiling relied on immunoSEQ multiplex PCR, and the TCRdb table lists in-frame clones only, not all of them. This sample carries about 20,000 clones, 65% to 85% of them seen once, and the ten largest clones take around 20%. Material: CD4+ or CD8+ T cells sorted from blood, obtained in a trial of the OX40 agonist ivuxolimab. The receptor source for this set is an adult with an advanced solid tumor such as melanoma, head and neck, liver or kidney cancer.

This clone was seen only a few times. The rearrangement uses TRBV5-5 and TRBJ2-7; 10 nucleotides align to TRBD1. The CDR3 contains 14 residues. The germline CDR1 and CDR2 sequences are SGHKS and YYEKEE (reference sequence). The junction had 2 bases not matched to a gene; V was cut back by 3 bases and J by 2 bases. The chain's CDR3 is CASSWGQGPYEQYF. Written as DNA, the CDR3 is TGTGCCAGCAGCTGGGGACAGGGGCCCTACGAGCAGTACTTC. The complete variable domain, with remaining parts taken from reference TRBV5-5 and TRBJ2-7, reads DAGVTQSPTHLIKTRGQQVTLRCSPISGHKSVSWYQQVLGQGPQFIFQYYEKEERGRGNFPDRFSARQFPNYSSELNVNALLLGDSALYLCASSWGQGPYEQYFGPGTRLTVT.

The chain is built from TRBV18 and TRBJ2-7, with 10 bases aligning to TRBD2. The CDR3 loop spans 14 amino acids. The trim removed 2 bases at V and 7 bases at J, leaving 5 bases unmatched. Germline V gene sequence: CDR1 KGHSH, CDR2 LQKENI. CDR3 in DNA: TGTGCCAGCTCACCAGGAATAGCGGGAGGTGAGCAGTACTTC. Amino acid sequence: CASSPGIAGGEQYF. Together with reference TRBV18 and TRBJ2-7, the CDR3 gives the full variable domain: NAGVMQNPRHLVRRRGQEARLRCSPMKGHSHVYWYRQLPEEGLKFMVYLQKENIIDESGMPKERFSAEFPKEGPSILRIQQVVRGDSAAYFCASSPGIAGGEQYFGPGTRLTVT.

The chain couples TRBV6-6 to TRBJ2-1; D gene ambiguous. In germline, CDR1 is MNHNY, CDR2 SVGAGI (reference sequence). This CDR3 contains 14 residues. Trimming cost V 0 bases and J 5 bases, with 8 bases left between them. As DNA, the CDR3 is TGTGCCAGCAGTTACTCGGGGATAAACAATGAGCAGTTCTTC. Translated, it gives CASSYSGINNEQFF.

This CDR3 is CATSREAGNQPQHF. In DNA form, the CDR3 reads TGTGCCACCAGCAGAGAAGCGGGGAATCAGCCCCAGCATTTT. The genes are TRBV15 and TRBJ1-5; D remains unclear. In germline, CDR1 is LNHNV, CDR2 YYDKDF (reference sequence). Trimming cost V 0 bases and J 4 bases, with 7 bases left between them. There are 14 residues in the CDR3.

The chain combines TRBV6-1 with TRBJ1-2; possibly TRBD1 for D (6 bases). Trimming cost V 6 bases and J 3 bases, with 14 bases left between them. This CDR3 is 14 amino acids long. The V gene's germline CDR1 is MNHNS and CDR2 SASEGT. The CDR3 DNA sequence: TGTGCCAGCAGGTCCCCACAGGGTGACTATGGCTACACCTTC. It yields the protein CASRSPQGDYGYTF.

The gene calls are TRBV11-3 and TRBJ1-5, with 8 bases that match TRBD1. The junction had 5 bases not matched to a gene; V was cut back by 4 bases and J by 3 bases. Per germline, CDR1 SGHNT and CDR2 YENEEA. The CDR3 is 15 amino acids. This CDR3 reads CASSSRQGHNQPQHF. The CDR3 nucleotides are TGTGCCAGCAGCTCCAGACAGGGGCACAATCAGCCCCAGCATTTT.

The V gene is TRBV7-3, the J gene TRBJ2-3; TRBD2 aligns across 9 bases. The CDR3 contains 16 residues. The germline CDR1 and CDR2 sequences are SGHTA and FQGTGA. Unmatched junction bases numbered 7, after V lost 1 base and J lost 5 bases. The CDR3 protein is CASSLMAGGPLDTQYF. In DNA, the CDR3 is TGTGCCAGCAGCTTAATGGCGGGGGGGCCGTTAGATACGCAGTATTTT.

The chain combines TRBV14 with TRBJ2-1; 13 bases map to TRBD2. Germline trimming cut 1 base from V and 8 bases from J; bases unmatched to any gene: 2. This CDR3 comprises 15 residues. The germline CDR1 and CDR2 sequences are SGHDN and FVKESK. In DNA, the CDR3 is TGTGCCAGCAGCCAAGGCGGGACTAGCGGGGATGAGCAGTTCTTC. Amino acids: CASSQGGTSGDEQFF. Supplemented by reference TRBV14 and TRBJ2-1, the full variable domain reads EAGVTQFPSHSVIEKGQTVTLRCDPISGHDNLYWYRRVMGKEIKFLLHFVKESKQDESGMPNNRFLAERTGGTYSTLKVQPAELEDSGVYFCASSQGGTSGDEQFFGPGTRLTVL.

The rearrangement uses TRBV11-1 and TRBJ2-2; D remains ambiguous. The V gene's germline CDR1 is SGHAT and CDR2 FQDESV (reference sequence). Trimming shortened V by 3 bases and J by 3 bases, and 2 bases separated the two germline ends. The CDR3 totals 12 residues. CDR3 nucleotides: TGTGCCAGCAGCTTCCACACCGGGGAGCTGTTTTTT. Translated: CASSFHTGELFF. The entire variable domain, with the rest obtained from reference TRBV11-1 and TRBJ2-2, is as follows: EAEVAQSPRYKITEKSQAVAFWCDPISGHATLYWYRQILGQGPELLVQFQDESVVDDSQLPKDRFSAERLKGVDSTLKIQPAELGDSAMYLCASSFHTGELFFGEGSRLTVL.

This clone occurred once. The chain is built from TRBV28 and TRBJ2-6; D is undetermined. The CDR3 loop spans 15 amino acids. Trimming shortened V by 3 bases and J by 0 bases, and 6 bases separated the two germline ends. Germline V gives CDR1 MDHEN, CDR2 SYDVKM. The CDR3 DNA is TGTGCCAGCAGTTTTGTCTACTCTGGGGCCAACGTCCTGACTTTC. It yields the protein CASSFVYSGANVLTF.

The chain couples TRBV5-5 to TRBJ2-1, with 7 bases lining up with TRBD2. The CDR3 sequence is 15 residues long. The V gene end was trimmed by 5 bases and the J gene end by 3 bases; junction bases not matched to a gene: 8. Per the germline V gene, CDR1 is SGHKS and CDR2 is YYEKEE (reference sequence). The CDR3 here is CASRYPAGFYNEQFF. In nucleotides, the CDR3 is TGTGCCAGCAGATACCCAGCGGGATTCTACAATGAGCAGTTCTTC.

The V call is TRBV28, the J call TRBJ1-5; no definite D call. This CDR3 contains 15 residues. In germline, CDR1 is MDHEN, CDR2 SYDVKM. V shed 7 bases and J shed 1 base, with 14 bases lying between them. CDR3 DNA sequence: TGTGCCAGCACTAGAGGGATTTCAAGCAATCAGCCCCAGCATTTT. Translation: CASTRGISSNQPQHF.

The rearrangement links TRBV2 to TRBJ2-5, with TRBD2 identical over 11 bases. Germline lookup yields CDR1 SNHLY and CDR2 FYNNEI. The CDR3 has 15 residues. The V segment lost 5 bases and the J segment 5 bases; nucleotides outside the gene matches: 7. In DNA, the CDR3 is TGTGCCAGCAGTAGACTTAGCGGGAGGGGCGAGACCCAGTACTTC. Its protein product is CASSRLSGRGETQYF.

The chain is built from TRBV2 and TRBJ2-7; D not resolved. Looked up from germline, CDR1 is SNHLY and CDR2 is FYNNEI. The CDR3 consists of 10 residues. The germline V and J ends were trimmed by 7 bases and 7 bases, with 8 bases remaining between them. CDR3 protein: CASKGYEQYF. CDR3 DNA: TGTGCCAGCAAAGGGTATGAGCAGTACTTC.

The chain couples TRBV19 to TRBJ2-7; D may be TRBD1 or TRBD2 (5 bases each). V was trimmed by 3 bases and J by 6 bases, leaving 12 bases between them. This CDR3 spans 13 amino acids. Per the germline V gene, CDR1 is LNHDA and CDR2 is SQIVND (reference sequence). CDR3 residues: CASSIVTGGEQYF. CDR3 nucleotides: TGTGCCAGTAGTATTGTCACAGGAGGCGAGCAGTACTTC. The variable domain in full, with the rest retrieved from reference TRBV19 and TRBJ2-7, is DGGITQSPKYLFRKEGQNVTLSCEQNLNHDAMYWYRQDPGQGLRLIYYSQIVNDFQKGDIAEGYSVSREKKESFPLTVTSAQKNPTAFYLCASSIVTGGEQYFGPGTRLTVT.

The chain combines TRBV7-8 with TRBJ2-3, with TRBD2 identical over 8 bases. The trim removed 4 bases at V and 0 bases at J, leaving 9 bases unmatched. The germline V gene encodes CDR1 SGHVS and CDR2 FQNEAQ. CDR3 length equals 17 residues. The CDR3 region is CASSSPLADASTDTQYF. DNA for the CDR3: TGTGCCAGCAGCTCGCCACTAGCGGACGCTAGCACAGATACGCAGTATTTT. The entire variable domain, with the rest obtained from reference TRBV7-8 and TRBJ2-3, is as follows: GAGVSQSPRYKVAKRGQDVALRCDPISGHVSLFWYQQALGQGPEFLTYFQNEAQLDKSGLPSDRFFAERPEGSVSTLKIQRTQQEDSAVYLCASSSPLADASTDTQYFGPGTRLTVL.

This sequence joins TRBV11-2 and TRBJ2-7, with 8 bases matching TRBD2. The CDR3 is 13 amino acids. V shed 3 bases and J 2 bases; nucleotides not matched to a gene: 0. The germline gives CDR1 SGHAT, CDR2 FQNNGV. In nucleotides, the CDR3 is TGTGCCAGCAGCTTTAGCGGGACCTACGAGCAGTACTTC. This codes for CASSFSGTYEQYF.

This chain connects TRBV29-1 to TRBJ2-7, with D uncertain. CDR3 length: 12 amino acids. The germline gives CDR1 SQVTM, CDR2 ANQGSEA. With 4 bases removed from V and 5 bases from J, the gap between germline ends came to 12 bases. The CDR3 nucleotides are TGCAGCGTTGTGGCCAGCCCTCACGAGCAGTACTTC. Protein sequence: CSVVASPHEQYF.

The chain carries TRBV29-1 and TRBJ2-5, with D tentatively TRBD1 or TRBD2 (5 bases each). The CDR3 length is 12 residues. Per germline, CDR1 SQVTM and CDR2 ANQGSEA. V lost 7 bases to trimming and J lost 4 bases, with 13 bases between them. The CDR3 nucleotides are TGCAGCGGGGACGTTCAGGGAGAGACCCAGTACTTC. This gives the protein CSGDVQGETQYF. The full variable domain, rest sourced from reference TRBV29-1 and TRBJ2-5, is SAVISQKPSRDICQRGTSLTIQCQVDSQVTMMFWYRQQPGQSLTLIATANQGSEATYESGFVIDKFPISRPNLTFSTLTVSNMSPEDSSIYLCSGDVQGETQYFGPGTRLLVL.

The CDR3 reads CASSFPRDRSSYEQYF. DNA for the CDR3: TGTGCCAGCAGCTTCCCCAGGGACAGGAGCTCCTACGAGCAGTACTTC. The V and J genes are TRBV7-8 and TRBJ2-7; 8 bases agree with TRBD1. The CDR3 is 16 amino acids. V lost 3 bases, J lost 0 bases, and 7 bases stayed unmatched. Germline CDR1 and CDR2: SGHVS and FQNEAQ.

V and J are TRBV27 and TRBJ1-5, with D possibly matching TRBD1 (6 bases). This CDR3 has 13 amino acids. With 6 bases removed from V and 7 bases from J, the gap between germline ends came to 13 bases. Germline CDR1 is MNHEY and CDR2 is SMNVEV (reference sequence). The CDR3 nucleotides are TGTGCCAGCAGCACAGGGATCCGGCAGCCCCAGCATTTT. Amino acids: CASSTGIRQPQHF.

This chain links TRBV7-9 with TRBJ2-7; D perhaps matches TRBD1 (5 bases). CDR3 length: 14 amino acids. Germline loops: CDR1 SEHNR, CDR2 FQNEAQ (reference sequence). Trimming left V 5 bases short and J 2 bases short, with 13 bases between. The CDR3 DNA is TGTGCCAGCAGCATGCGCCAGGGTCCCTACGAGCAGTACTTC. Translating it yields CASSMRQGPYEQYF.

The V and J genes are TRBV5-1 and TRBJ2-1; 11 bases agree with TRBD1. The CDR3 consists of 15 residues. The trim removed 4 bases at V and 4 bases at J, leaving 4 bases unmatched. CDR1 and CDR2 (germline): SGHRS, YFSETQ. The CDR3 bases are TGCGCCAGCAGCAAAGGGACAGGGGGGTACAATGAGCAGTTCTTC. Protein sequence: CASSKGTGGYNEQFF.

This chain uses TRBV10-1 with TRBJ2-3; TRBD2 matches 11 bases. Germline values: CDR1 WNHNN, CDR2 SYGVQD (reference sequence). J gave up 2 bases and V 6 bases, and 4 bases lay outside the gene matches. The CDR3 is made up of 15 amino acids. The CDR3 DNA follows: TGCGCCAGCAGCCGACTAGCGGGACTCACAGATACGCAGTATTTT. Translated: CASSRLAGLTDTQYF.

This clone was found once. The CDR3 loop is CASSYSNRVDYEQYF. CDR3 nucleotides: TGTGCCAGCAGTTACTCGAACAGGGTGGACTACGAGCAGTACTTC. This rearrangement joins TRBV6-6 to TRBJ2-7, with D tentatively TRBD1 (6 bases). The germline V gene has CDR1 MNHNY and CDR2 SVGAGI (reference sequence). V gave up 0 bases and J gave up 3 bases, with 12 bases separating them. This CDR3 has 15 residues.

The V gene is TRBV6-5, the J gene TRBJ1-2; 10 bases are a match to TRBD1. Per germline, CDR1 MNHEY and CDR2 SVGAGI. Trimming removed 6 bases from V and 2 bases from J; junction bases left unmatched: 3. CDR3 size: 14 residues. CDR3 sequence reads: CASSRTGGNYGYTF. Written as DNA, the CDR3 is TGTGCCAGCAGCCGGACAGGGGGAAACTATGGCTACACCTTC.